This T cell receptor beta chain derives from a study of T cell repertoires in aging, cancer and after chemotherapy. For the study at large: Donor ages fell into six groups from 30 or younger up to 70 or older. Study outcomes and limitations: Across the chemotherapy interval, each cancer cohort showed higher median generation probability, suggesting thymic rebound. Immunological memory after chemotherapy cannot be judged from the repertoire data.

The CDR3 is 15 amino acids. The V gene's germline CDR1 is LNHDA and CDR2 SQIVND (reference sequence). Trimming took off 3 bases at V and 2 bases at J, with 10 bases between the two ends. Rearranged V-D-J TRB sequences were amplified with a mixed TRB-A/B primer pool. TCRdb passed the multiplex PCR reads through MiXCR, listing each CDR3 protein once. The table includes 10,000 to 15,000 distinct CDR3 sequences, under 35% detected once. Amplification of TCR beta used genomic DNA extracted from peripheral blood. The sample holds a few counts of this clonotype. The antigen is undetermined. This receptor was identified in a human donor in good health. The donor label of this sample is uncertain. The chain has TRBV19 and TRBJ1-4; a possible D gene is TRBD1 (5 bases). The sequencing input was blood. The DNA for the CDR3 is TGTGCCAGTAGTATCGGGGGGTACACTAATGAAAAACTGTTTTTT. Its translation: CASSIGGYTNEKLFF.